This T cell receptor (beta chain) was recovered during a study of T cells after yellow fever vaccination. Study-wide results and limits: Though it reached lower strength, the secondary response hit its peak faster, day 5 versus 15. In post-booster samples, most primary-vaccination clones reappeared (just under 97% CD4, 88% CD8). A limited proportion of clonotypes was detected within both the CD4 and CD8 compartments.

Germline CDR1 is DFQATT and CDR2 is SNEGSKA (reference sequence). The ends were cut back, 2 bases at V and 1 base at J, with 6 bases in the middle. This CDR3 is 13 amino acids long. It was through 5'RACE template switching that TCR cDNA was made, with a universal primer site and UMIs added. TCRdb ran MiXCR on the 5' RACE reads and lists one entry per CDR3 protein. Of more than 35,000 distinct CDR3 sequences in the sample, 6.8% are singletons; the top ten hold about 15%. This clonotype has ten or more counts. This receptor was taken from a man between 25 and 39 years old who received the YFV17D yellow fever vaccine. This rearrangement joins TRBV20-1 to TRBJ2-4, with D perhaps TRBD1 (6 bases). The source was CD8+ T cells not binding an NS4B(214-222) dextramer, sorted from PBMCs, collected 45 days after the yellow fever booster vaccination. DNA of the CDR3: TGCAGTGCTAGACAGGGGGCCAAAAACATTCAGTACTTC. Amino acid sequence: CSARQGAKNIQYF.